The 8 T cell receptor beta chains listed next were all sequenced from one sample in a study of cytomegalovirus exposure and HLA in healthy donors. The primer mix had 60 Vbeta and 13 Jbeta primers. Produced via immunoSEQ multiplex PCR; TCRdb's table is partial and in-frame only. In the table there are under 200,000 clones, about 75% of which are singletons. Sequenced material: PBMCs. All receptors come from a female donor in good health and CMV-seronegative.

The rearrangement joins TRBV21-1 to TRBJ2-1; TRBD2 is the table's D call and was not checked against the DNA. TRBV21-1 is shown as a pseudogene. The length of the CDR3 is 15 residues. The CDR3 region is CASSKGDGAYNEQFF. CDR3 DNA: TGTGCCAGCAGCAAAGGAGACGGAGCCTACAATGAGCAGTTCTTC.

Only a few counts were recorded for this clone. V is TRBV2 and J is TRBJ2-3; 7 positions agree with TRBD2. After removal of 7 bases from V and 5 bases from J, the junction contained 12 bases not matched to a gene. The V gene's germline CDR1 is SNHLY and CDR2 FYNNEI. The CDR3 has 15 amino acids. CDR3 coding DNA: TGTGCCAGCAAATCGCGGACTCCGGGAGGAGATACGCAGTATTTT. Its translation: CASKSRTPGGDTQYF.

The rearrangement links TRBV18 to TRBJ2-5; D is ambiguous. The germline V gene encodes CDR1 KGHSH and CDR2 LQKENI. CDR3 length: 12 residues. Trimming stripped 4 bases from V and 5 bases from J, with 8 bases between. CDR3 amino acids: CASSLSRETQYF. CDR3 sequence (DNA): TGTGCCAGCTCACTATCCCGGGAGACCCAGTACTTC.

The genes are TRBV5-4 and TRBJ2-7; TRBD2 agrees at 9 bases. Trimming removed 4 bases from V and 10 bases from J; junction bases left unmatched: 3. The CDR3 has 11 residues. CDR1 is SGHNT and CDR2 is YYREEE in the germline V gene (reference sequence). The CDR3 protein is CASSPSGNQYF. CDR3 nucleotide sequence: TGTGCCAGCAGCCCTAGCGGGAATCAGTACTTC.

This clone was counted a few times. This sequence joins TRBV19 and TRBJ1-3, with a possible D match to TRBD1 (6 bases). V was pared by 3 bases and J by 6 bases, with 12 bases between. Germline assignment: CDR1 LNHDA and CDR2 SQIVND (reference sequence). The CDR3 totals 14 residues. CDR3 bases: TGTGCCAGTAGTATCTCCAGGGGTGAAAACACCATATATTTT. Amino acid sequence: CASSISRGENTIYF.

This clone was found a few times. The CDR3 sequence: CASSLTPDNEQFF. The CDR3 DNA reads as TGTGCCAGCAGCTTAACTCCGGACAATGAGCAGTTCTTC. The genes are TRBV7-3 and TRBJ2-1; D uncertain. The CDR3 is 13 residues long. CDR1 and CDR2 (germline): SGHTA, FQGTGA. Trimming pared 0 bases from V and 5 bases from J, leaving 5 bases between.

The chain is built from TRBV28 and TRBJ1-4; 8 positions agree with TRBD1. This CDR3 comprises 16 residues. Trimming at V came to 4 bases and at J to 1 base, leaving 5 bases not matched to a gene. The V gene's germline CDR1 is MDHEN and CDR2 SYDVKM. CDR3 coding DNA: TGTGCCAGCAGTTCCGGGACAGGTAGAACTAATGAAAAACTGTTTTTT. Translation gives CASSSGTGRTNEKLFF. Combining the CDR3 with reference TRBV28 and TRBJ1-4 gives the whole variable domain DVKVTQSSRYLVKRTGEKVFLECVQDMDHENMFWYRQDPGLGLRLIYFSYDVKMKEKGDIPEGYSVSREKKERFSLILESASTNQTSMYLCASSSGTGRTNEKLFFGSGTQLSVL.

This chain joins TRBV6-8 and TRBJ2-3; 8 bases line up with TRBD1. Germline lookup yields CDR1 MNHGY and CDR2 SAAAGT. There are 15 residues in the CDR3. V dropped 8 bases and J dropped 2; count of bases not matched to a gene: 9. The CDR3 DNA sequence: TGTGCCAGCCACAAACAGGGGGACAACACAGATACGCAGTATTTT. This gives the protein CASHKQGDNTDTQYF.